The 11 T cell receptor beta chains listed next were all sequenced from one sample in a study of blood T cell repertoires in COVID-19. Clones were read by immunoSEQ multiplex PCR, and TCRdb kept only the in-frame ones, dropping some. Of approximately 400,000 clones listed, about 87% are singletons. Sequencing used PBMCs or T cells enriched from blood (not recorded which). The receptors come from a young man who had recovered from COVID-19.

This clone showed up many times. The chain is built from TRBV19 and TRBJ2-3, with D perhaps TRBD2 (6 bases). The CDR3 has 16 residues. V dropped 2 bases and J dropped 0 bases, with 12 bases sitting between them. Germline CDR1 reads LNHDA; CDR2 reads SQIVND (reference sequence). The CDR3 loop is CASSIQAGLSTDTQYF. In DNA, the CDR3 is TGTGCCAGTAGTATACAAGCGGGCCTAAGCACAGATACGCAGTATTTT.

The chain has TRBV5-1 and TRBJ2-3; the match to TRBD2 covers 12 bases. The CDR3 runs to 16 residues. Trimming at V came to 4 bases and at J to 4 bases, leaving 7 bases not matched to a gene. Germline V CDR1 and CDR2: SGHRS, YFSETQ. The CDR3 loop is CASSPGLAGLSDTQYF. For the CDR3, the DNA is TGCGCCAGCAGCCCCGGACTAGCGGGGCTCTCAGATACGCAGTATTTT.

This clone was counted a single time. The chain employs TRBV27 and TRBJ2-7; D gene uncertain. V was cut by 0 bases and J by 3 bases, with 24 bases left in between. Germline V CDR1 and CDR2: MNHEY, SMNVEV (reference sequence). The CDR3 loop spans 19 amino acids. The CDR3, as DNA: TGTGCCAGCAGTTTATCAACCTCCCTGACCTCTGGGCGCTTCTACGAGCAGTACTTC. Protein sequence: CASSLSTSLTSGRFYEQYF.

The CDR3 loop reads CASSLGLLRGQPQHF. DNA of the CDR3: TGTGCCAGCAGCTTGGGGTTACTCAGAGGGCAGCCCCAGCATTTT. This sequence joins TRBV5-5 and TRBJ1-5; D not resolved. This CDR3 region has 15 residues. Germline V CDR1 and CDR2: SGHKS, YYEKEE (reference sequence). The V and J ends lost 0 bases and 7 bases respectively, with 14 bases between them.

The rearrangement links TRBV27 to TRBJ1-1; D may be TRBD1 (5 bases). Trimming took off 5 bases at V and 4 bases at J, with 17 bases between the two ends. There are 15 residues in the CDR3. Looked up from germline, CDR1 is MNHEY and CDR2 is SMNVEV (reference sequence). This chain's CDR3 is CASSLGPGLATEAFF. The CDR3 DNA sequence: TGTGCCAGCAGTCTAGGCCCAGGGTTGGCCACTGAAGCTTTCTTT.

V gene TRBV30 combines with J gene TRBJ1-2; unclear D gene. V lost 5 bases to trimming and J lost 2 bases, with 6 bases between them. The CDR3 is 11 residues long. Germline V lookup: CDR1 GTSNPN, CDR2 SVGIG (reference sequence). The CDR3 spells CAWDLNYGYTF. The CDR3 coding sequence is TGTGCCTGGGACTTAAACTATGGCTACACCTTC.

The sample holds one count of this clone. The rearrangement links TRBV18 to TRBJ2-1; 11 bases are shared with TRBD2. CDR1 is KGHSH, CDR2 LQKENI, per germline. This CDR3 has 16 residues. With V trimmed by 4 bases and J by 5 bases, 7 bases remained unmatched. In DNA, the CDR3 is TGTGCCAGCTCACTGATGACTAGCGGGACTAACAATGAGCAGTTCTTC. This translates into CASSLMTSGTNNEQFF.

The chain recombines TRBV7-2 with TRBJ1-1, with a weak D call TRBD1 (5 bases). The germline V gene has CDR1 SGHTA and CDR2 FQGNSA. The germline V and J ends were trimmed by 1 base and 2 bases, with 8 bases remaining between them. This CDR3 has 14 residues. The CDR3 coding sequence is TGTGCCAGCAGCTTAGACAGGACCAACACTGAAGCTTTCTTT. Translation gives CASSLDRTNTEAFF.

The V and J genes are TRBV4-1 and TRBJ1-2; D may be TRBD1 (5 bases). Between the trimmed V and J ends, which lost 1 base and 8 bases, there was a span of 11 bases. This CDR3 is 13 amino acids long. Germline V gene data show CDR1 as MGHRA and CDR2 as YSYEKL. The CDR3 is CASSQVGTTGYTF. CDR3 in DNA: TGCGCCAGCAGCCAAGTTGGGACTACCGGCTACACCTTC.

This chain connects TRBV13 to TRBJ1-1; D is unclear. CDR1 and CDR2 (germline): PRHDT, FYEKMQ (reference sequence). Between the trimmed V and J ends, which lost 5 bases and 2 bases, there was a span of 18 bases. The CDR3 totals 16 residues. This chain's CDR3 is CASSVKGGSPNTEAFF. CDR3 DNA sequence: TGTGCCAGCAGCGTCAAAGGCGGATCTCCTAACACTGAAGCTTTCTTT.

V usage is TRBV7-6 and J usage is TRBJ2-5, with 11 positions matching TRBD1. CDR1 SGHVS and CDR2 FNYEAQ come from the germline V gene. The CDR3 consists of 17 residues. V gave up 3 bases and J gave up 4 bases; unmatched junction bases: 10. CDR3 in DNA: TGTGCCAGCAGCTTCCGACCGGGACAGGGGGTGGGAGAGACCCAGTACTTC. Protein: CASSFRPGQGVGETQYF.